This entry concerns a single TCR beta chain. Antigen: not known. Losses at the gene ends were 5 bases for V and 11 bases for J; bases not matched to a gene: 9. The CDR3 runs to 15 residues. Per germline, CDR1 SGHAT and CDR2 FQDESV (reference sequence). The data belong to a study of OX40 agonist ivuxolimab in advanced cancers. Turning to the study itself: Two cutaneous melanoma patients and one hepatocellular carcinoma patient, three in all, had partial responses.

Findings and caveats of the study: At 0.1 to 3.0 mg/kg and by week 6, CD4+ and CD8+ T cells in the blood had expanded clonally.

Blood specimens came from baseline, cycle 4 day 1, and cycle 7 day 1. Sequencing was performed with immunoSEQ multiplex PCR; in TCRdb, only in-frame clones are kept and a portion is missing. The sample carries roughly 68,000 clones, 86% recorded once. The TCR sequence derives from an adult with an advanced solid tumor such as melanoma, head and neck, liver or kidney cancer. Source: CD4+ or CD8+ T cells sorted from blood, taken in a trial of the OX40 agonist ivuxolimab. The rearrangement links TRBV11-1 to TRBJ1-6, with 10 bases aligning to TRBD1. CDR3 sequence: CASSKRPGQGTPLHF. The CDR3 DNA is TGTGCCAGCAGCAAAAGACCGGGACAGGGGACACCCCTCCACTTT.